A single sample gave rise to the 15 T cell receptor beta chains below, sequenced in a study of shared clonotypes between healthy human individuals. Clones were sequenced by immunoSEQ multiplex PCR, and TCRdb holds only the in-frame ones, with some missing. The sample shows about 470,000 clones, about four fifths of them seen only once. Input material: PBMCs. These receptors all come from a woman aged 35 to 49 in good health. Some clones in this sample may be carry-over from other donors' samples.

The chain recombines TRBV2 with TRBJ1-3, with 8 bases identical to TRBD1. Germline values: CDR1 SNHLY, CDR2 FYNNEI. CDR3 length equals 16 residues. J lost 0 bases, V lost 7 bases, and 8 bases had no gene match. The CDR3 nucleotides are TGTGCCAGCACCAGACAGGGGCCGCTCTCTGGAAACACCATATATTTT. This translates into CASTRQGPLSGNTIYF.

The chain employs TRBV5-4 and TRBJ2-7; 11 positions match TRBD2. The J segment lost 1 base and the V segment lost 4 bases, leaving 16 bases of the junction unmatched. This CDR3 is 19 amino acids long. Germline V gene sequence: CDR1 SGHNT, CDR2 YYREEE (reference sequence). The CDR3 here is CASSTPTSGNPRKSYEQYF. Here the CDR3 DNA reads TGTGCCAGCAGCACACCGACTAGCGGGAATCCCCGTAAATCCTACGAGCAGTACTTC.

V usage is TRBV15 and J usage is TRBJ1-2; D perhaps matches TRBD1 (6 bases). The V gene's germline CDR1 is LNHNV and CDR2 YYDKDF (reference sequence). V lost 0 bases and J 8 bases, leaving 13 bases between the germline ends. CDR3 size: 14 residues. The CDR3: CATSRDAGAGGYTF. The CDR3 coding sequence is TGTGCCACCAGCAGAGATGCGGGGGCGGGGGGCTACACCTTC.

This clone was detected many times. The chain couples TRBV5-1 to TRBJ2-1, with a tentative D call TRBD2 (6 bases). The CDR3 runs 16 residues. CDR1 and CDR2 (germline): SGHRS, YFSETQ. V was cut by 4 bases and J by 5 bases, with 19 bases left in between. The CDR3 DNA reads TGCGCCAGCAGCCGGAACCCGGGACTTCAAAACAATGAGCAGTTCTTC. It codes for CASSRNPGLQNNEQFF. Looking up the rest from reference TRBV5-1 and TRBJ2-1 gives the full variable domain: KAGVTQTPRYLIKTRGQQVTLSCSPISGHRSVSWYQQTPGQGLQFLFEYFSETQRNKGNFPGRFSGRQFSNSRSEMNVSTLELGDSALYLCASSRNPGLQNNEQFFGPGTRLTVL.

The chain uses TRBV4-2 and TRBJ1-6; unclear D gene. The CDR3 totals 15 residues. Germline values: CDR1 LGHNA, CDR2 YNFKEQ. The V end lost 1 base, the J end lost 9 bases, and 13 bases lay between the germline ends. The CDR3 here is CASSQGRWMGSPLHF. DNA for the CDR3: TGTGCCAGCAGCCAAGGTCGATGGATGGGTTCACCCCTCCACTTT.

CDR3 nucleotide sequence: TGTGCCAGCAGTTTTTCACAGGGGGCAAATCAGCCCCAGCATTTT. Encoded protein: CASSFSQGANQPQHF. The V and J genes are TRBV28 and TRBJ1-5, with 9 bases that match TRBD1. The CDR3 is 15 residues long. CDR1 and CDR2 from the germline V gene are MDHEN and SYDVKM. The V and J ends lost 3 bases and 4 bases, in that order; junction bases with no gene match: 4. The variable domain in full, with the rest retrieved from reference TRBV28 and TRBJ1-5, is DVKVTQSSRYLVKRTGEKVFLECVQDMDHENMFWYRQDPGLGLRLIYFSYDVKMKEKGDIPEGYSVSREKKERFSLILESASTNQTSMYLCASSFSQGANQPQHFGDGTRLSIL.

In this sample, this clone turned up a few times. The genes are TRBV19 and TRBJ1-5; D is possibly TRBD1 (6 bases). Germline V gene data show CDR1 as LNHDA and CDR2 as SQIVND (reference sequence). Trimming shortened V by 3 bases and J by 1 base, and 10 bases separated the two germline ends. The CDR3 is 15 residues long. The CDR3, as DNA: TGTGCCAGTAGTATTGGGGGGGCAAGCAATCAGCCCCAGCATTTT. Its translation is CASSIGGASNQPQHF.

The chain couples TRBV7-2 to TRBJ2-1, with TRBD2 matching over 7 bases. The CDR3 consists of 18 residues. The germline gives CDR1 SGHTA, CDR2 FQGNSA. V trimming: 1 base; J trimming: 0 bases; junction bases outside the gene matches: 9. CDR3 amino acids: CASSLVAGSKGSYNEQFF. CDR3 in DNA: TGTGCCAGCAGCTTAGTAGCGGGCTCCAAGGGCTCCTACAATGAGCAGTTCTTC. Drawing the rest from reference TRBV7-2 and TRBJ2-1, the complete variable domain is GAGVSQSPSNKVTEKGKDVELRCDPISGHTALYWYRQSLGQGLEFLIYFQGNSAPDKSGLPSDRFSAERTGGSVSTLTIQRTQQEDSAVYLCASSLVAGSKGSYNEQFFGPGTRLTVL.

This chain joins TRBV7-2 and TRBJ1-2; D is possibly TRBD1 (6 bases). V was clipped by 5 bases and J by 2 bases, with 18 bases between them. Germline CDR1 SGHTA, CDR2 FQGNSA. The CDR3 covers 16 residues. In nucleotides, the CDR3 is TGTGCCAGCAGCCCCAGAGGGGGGAGGAGGAACTATGGCTACACCTTC. The encoded protein is CASSPRGGRRNYGYTF.

Here the CDR3 DNA reads TGTGCCAGCAGCCTAGCGGGAGCCTACAATGAGCAGTTCTTC. It encodes CASSLAGAYNEQFF. V is TRBV6-6 and J is TRBJ2-1, with 10 bases lining up with TRBD2. The CDR3 contains 14 residues. V trimming: 6 bases; J trimming: 2 bases; junction bases outside the gene matches: 1. Germline assignment: CDR1 MNHNY and CDR2 SVGAGI (reference sequence).

The chain joins TRBV18 to TRBJ1-2; no clear D gene. V shed 6 bases and J shed 4 bases, with 6 bases lying between them. The CDR3 is 11 residues long. Germline assignment: CDR1 KGHSH and CDR2 LQKENI. The DNA for the CDR3 is TGTGCCAGCTCCGACCGCTATGGCTACACCTTC. Protein product: CASSDRYGYTF.

This chain links TRBV19 with TRBJ1-1; the D is unclear. Trimming cost V 5 bases and J 4 bases, with 14 bases left between them. Germline assignment: CDR1 LNHDA and CDR2 SQIVND (reference sequence). The CDR3 loop spans 14 amino acids. In DNA form, the CDR3 reads TGTGCCAGTAGTTACCGGACTCTTGGCACTGAAGCTTTCTTT. This codes for CASSYRTLGTEAFF.

This sequence joins TRBV28 and TRBJ2-3, with D perhaps being TRBD1 or TRBD2 (5 bases each). The CDR3 is 15 residues long. Looked up from germline, CDR1 is MDHEN and CDR2 is SYDVKM. Trimming removed 6 bases from V and 2 bases from J, with 15 bases in between. The CDR3 here is CASREDRGDTDTQYF. Written as DNA, the CDR3 is TGTGCCAGCAGGGAAGACAGAGGGGACACAGATACGCAGTATTTT. The full variable domain, with the rest looked up from reference TRBV28 and TRBJ2-3, is DVKVTQSSRYLVKRTGEKVFLECVQDMDHENMFWYRQDPGLGLRLIYFSYDVKMKEKGDIPEGYSVSREKKERFSLILESASTNQTSMYLCASREDRGDTDTQYFGPGTRLTVL.

V usage is TRBV4-1 and J usage is TRBJ2-7; 9 bases align to TRBD1. This CDR3 comprises 17 residues. CDR1 and CDR2 (germline): MGHRA, YSYEKL. The ends lost 0 bases at V and 6 bases at J; junction bases unmatched: 12. CDR3 nucleotide sequence: TGCGCCAGCAGCCAAGATGGGACAGGGATACCCAGGGTCGAGCAGTACTTC. Its protein product is CASSQDGTGIPRVEQYF.

This chain links TRBV9 with TRBJ1-2; D possibly corresponds to TRBD1 (5 bases). V shed 0 bases and J shed 4 bases, with 13 bases lying between them. The CDR3 has 15 amino acids. Germline CDR1 SGDLS, CDR2 YYNGEE. For the CDR3, the DNA is TGTGCCAGCAGCGTAGACCCCCGAGACAGCTATGGCTACACCTTC. Translation gives CASSVDPRDSYGYTF.